The text below deals with one T cell receptor (beta chain). Its matching antigen is unknown. It was RNA transcripts that yielded the amplified TCR beta CDR3 regions. In the first-round RT-PCR of the TCR CDR3, the HTBI primer set was used. In TCRdb, the multiplex PCR reads were re-called with MiXCR into one record per CDR3 protein. The table has about 290,000 distinct CDR3 sequences, less than 15% seen once; the top ten hold approximately 8.6%. The data were taken from a study of T cells in Graves' hyperthyroidism and ophthalmopathy. Progressors' blood was drawn at hyperthyroidism diagnosis, before ophthalmopathy symptoms. Findings and limits, study-wide: The model forecast ophthalmopathy, anticipating it by a median about 6.5 months before onset.

The clonotype was recovered from a woman aged 25 to 39 with Graves' hyperthyroidism that later progressed to Graves' ophthalmopathy. The sample consisted of blood.

The CDR3 DNA reads TGTGCCAGCAGCTCGGGACTAGCGGGAGGACAACTAACCCCCAAACGGACCGGGGAGCTGTTTTTT. This translates into CASSSGLAGGQLTPKRTGELFF. The chain is built from TRBV7-9 and TRBJ2-2; 15 bases align to TRBD2. The CDR3 sequence is 22 residues long. V shed 4 bases, J shed 5 bases, and the junction held 20 bases outside the gene matches. Per germline, CDR1 SEHNR and CDR2 FQNEAQ (reference sequence).